This TCR beta chain was sequenced for a study of stem cell transplantation in POMP-related autoinflammatory disease. From germline, CDR1 is SQVTM and CDR2 ANQGSEA. The germline V and J ends were trimmed by 5 bases and 1 base, with 14 bases remaining between them. This CDR3 comprises 14 residues. General study findings and limits: A trend toward lower repertoire diversity and greater clonality appeared in every analyzed T-cell subset of PRAID patients.

With respect to this clone: Its cognate antigen is unknown.

Profiled with immunoSEQ multiplex PCR; TCRdb holds only in-frame clones, not every one. The data hold some 33,000 clones, with 80% to 90% observed a single time. The TCR sequence derives from a human donor with POMP-related autoinflammation and immune dysregulation (PRAID). The sequences come from CD4+ T cells from PBMCs, collected before stem cell transplantation. The chain joins TRBV29-1 to TRBJ1-1; D is uncertain. The CDR3 here is CSVIGRRRNTEAFF. For the CDR3, the DNA is TGCAGCGTTATAGGAAGAAGACGGAACACTGAAGCTTTCTTT.